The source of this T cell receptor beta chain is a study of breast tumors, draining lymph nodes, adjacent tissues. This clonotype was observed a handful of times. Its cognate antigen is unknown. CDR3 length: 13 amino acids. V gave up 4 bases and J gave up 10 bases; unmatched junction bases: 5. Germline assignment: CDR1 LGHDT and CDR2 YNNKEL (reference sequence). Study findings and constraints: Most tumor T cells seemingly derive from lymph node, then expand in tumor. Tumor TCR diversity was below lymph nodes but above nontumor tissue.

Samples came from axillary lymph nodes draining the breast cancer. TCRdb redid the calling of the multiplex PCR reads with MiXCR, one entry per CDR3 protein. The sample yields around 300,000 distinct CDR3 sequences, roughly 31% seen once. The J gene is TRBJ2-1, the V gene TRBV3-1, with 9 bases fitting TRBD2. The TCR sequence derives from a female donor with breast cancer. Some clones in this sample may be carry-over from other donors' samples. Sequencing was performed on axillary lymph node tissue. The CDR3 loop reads CASSLIAGEEQFF. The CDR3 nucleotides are TGTGCCAGCAGCCTCATAGCGGGAGAGGAGCAGTTCTTC.